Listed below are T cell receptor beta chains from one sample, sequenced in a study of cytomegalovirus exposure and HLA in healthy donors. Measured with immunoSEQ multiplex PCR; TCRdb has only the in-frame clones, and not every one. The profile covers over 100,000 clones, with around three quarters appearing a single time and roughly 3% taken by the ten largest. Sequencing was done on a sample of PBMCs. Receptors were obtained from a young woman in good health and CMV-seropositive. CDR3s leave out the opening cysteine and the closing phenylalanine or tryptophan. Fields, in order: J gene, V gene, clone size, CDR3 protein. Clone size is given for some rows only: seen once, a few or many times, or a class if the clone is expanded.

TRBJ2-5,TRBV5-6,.,ASSSTGEETQY
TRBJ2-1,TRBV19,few,ASSPTSGRAREQF
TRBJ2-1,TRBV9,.,ASSGREMGYNEQF
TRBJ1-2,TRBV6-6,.,ASRTGNYGYT
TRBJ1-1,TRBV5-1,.,ASSWDRGNTEAF
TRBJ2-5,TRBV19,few,ASSIRPQVIQETQY
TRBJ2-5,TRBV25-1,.,ASSEGPTGPQGAQY
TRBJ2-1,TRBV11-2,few,ASTWTSVAGEQF
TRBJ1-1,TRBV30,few,AWRAVNTEAF
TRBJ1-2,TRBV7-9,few,ASSFGEGYT
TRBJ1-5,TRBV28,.,ASNSRVVGNQPQH
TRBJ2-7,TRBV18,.,ASSPPGLGAYEQY
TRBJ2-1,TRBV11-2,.,ASSFKREGQF
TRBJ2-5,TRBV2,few,ASSELSGRETQY
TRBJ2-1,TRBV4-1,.,ASSQVPGDSYNEQF